These 3 T cell receptor beta chains share one sample of origin, sequenced in a study of cytomegalovirus exposure and HLA in healthy donors. In the PCR, 60 Vbeta and 13 Jbeta primers were used. Clones were read by immunoSEQ multiplex PCR, and TCRdb kept only the in-frame ones, dropping some. The repertoire consists of roughly 140,000 clones, with roughly 85% occurring once and the leading ten covering about 1.7%. Sequenced input: PBMCs. These receptors were obtained from a woman aged 25 to 39 in good health and CMV-seronegative.

This clone is termed medium-sized. The V gene is TRBV25-1, the J gene TRBJ2-7, with D perhaps TRBD1 (5 bases). This CDR3 has 12 residues. V lost 8 bases, J lost 6 bases, and 14 bases lay in between. The germline V gene has CDR1 MGHDK and CDR2 SYGVNS. DNA of the CDR3: TGTGCCAGCGCCCGGACAAAATCCGAGCAGTACTTC. Translating it yields CASARTKSEQYF.

V and J are TRBV5-8 and TRBJ1-1; D is uncertain. The CDR3 loop spans 14 amino acids. Trimming shortened V by 0 bases and J by 3 bases, and 9 bases separated the two germline ends. In germline, CDR1 is SGHTS, CDR2 YDEGEE. In DNA, the CDR3 is TGTGCCAGCAGCTTGGGGACTTGGGACACTGAAGCTTTCTTT. This codes for CASSLGTWDTEAFF.

The V call is TRBV11-1, the J call TRBJ2-5; D remains unclear. The CDR3 sequence is 15 residues long. The V and J ends lost 5 bases and 0 bases respectively, with 13 bases between them. Germline V gene sequence: CDR1 SGHAT, CDR2 FQDESV (reference sequence). The CDR3 region has the DNA TGTGCCAGCAGCCCCCGACGCCAGGACCAAGAGACCCAGTACTTC. Protein product: CASSPRRQDQETQYF.